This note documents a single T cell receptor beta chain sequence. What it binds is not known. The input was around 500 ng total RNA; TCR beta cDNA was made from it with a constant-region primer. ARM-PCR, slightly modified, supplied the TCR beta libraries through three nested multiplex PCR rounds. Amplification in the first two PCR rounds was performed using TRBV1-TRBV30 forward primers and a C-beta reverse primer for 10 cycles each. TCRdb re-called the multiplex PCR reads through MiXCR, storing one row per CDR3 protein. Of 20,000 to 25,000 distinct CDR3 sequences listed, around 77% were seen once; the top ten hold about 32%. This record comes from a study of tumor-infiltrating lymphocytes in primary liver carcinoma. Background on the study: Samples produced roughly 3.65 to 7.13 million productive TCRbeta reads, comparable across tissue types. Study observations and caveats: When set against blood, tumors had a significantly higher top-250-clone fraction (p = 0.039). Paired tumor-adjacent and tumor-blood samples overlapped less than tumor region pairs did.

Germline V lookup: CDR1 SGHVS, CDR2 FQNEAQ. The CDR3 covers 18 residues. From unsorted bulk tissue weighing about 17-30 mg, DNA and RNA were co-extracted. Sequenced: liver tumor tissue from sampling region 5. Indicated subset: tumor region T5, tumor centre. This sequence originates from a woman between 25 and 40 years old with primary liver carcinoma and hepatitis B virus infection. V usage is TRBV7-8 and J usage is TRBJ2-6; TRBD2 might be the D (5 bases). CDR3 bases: TGTACCGGCAGCTTATTGGGGTTGGACTTCTCTGGGGCCAACGTCCTGACTTTC. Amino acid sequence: CTGSLLGLDFSGANVLTF.